Below are 17 T cell receptor beta chains sequenced from a single sample in a study of graft-versus-host responses after intestinal transplantation. Which antigens these TCRs recognize remains unknown. Clones were sequenced by immunoSEQ multiplex PCR, and TCRdb holds only the in-frame ones, with some missing. The data contain some 38,000 clones, roughly 92% of them singletons. The sequenced sample was unstimulated CD8+ T cells sorted from spleen or lymph node cells, obtained before transplant. The receptors shown here come from a human donor who was the organ donor for an intestinal transplant.

This chain links TRBV6-6 with TRBJ2-1; 12 bases are a match to TRBD2. Germline values: CDR1 MNHNY, CDR2 SVGAGI (reference sequence). The CDR3 has 15 amino acids. V gave up 2 bases and J gave up 8 bases; unmatched junction bases: 4. The CDR3 spells CASSYRTSGIHEQFF. In DNA, the CDR3 is TGTGCCAGCAGTTACCGGACTAGCGGGATCCATGAGCAGTTCTTC.

This chain uses TRBV19 with TRBJ1-1, with D possibly matching TRBD1 (5 bases). CDR3 length equals 11 residues. Deletions cut 9 bases from V and 10 bases from J, with 15 bases between. In germline, CDR1 is LNHDA, CDR2 SQIVND (reference sequence). The CDR3 DNA reads TGTGCCAGCAACACGGGGGTACGAGCTTTCTTT. Amino acids: CASNTGVRAFF.

This sequence joins TRBV11-2 and TRBJ1-2; TRBD1 might be the D (6 bases). CDR3 length equals 16 residues. V was trimmed by 1 base and J by 4 bases, leaving 16 bases between them. Germline CDR1 is SGHAT and CDR2 is FQNNGV. The CDR3 DNA follows: TGTGCCAGCAGCTTAGTTCCAGGGGCGCGGTCCTATGGCTACACCTTC. Protein: CASSLVPGARSYGYTF.

The chain joins TRBV27 to TRBJ2-7; D perhaps matches TRBD2 (5 bases). V gave up 3 bases and J gave up 1 base, with 10 bases separating them. CDR1 and CDR2 (germline): MNHEY, SMNVEV (reference sequence). This CDR3 has 14 residues. CDR3 in DNA: TGTGCCAGCAGTTTCGCGGGCAGTTCCTACGAGCAGTACTTC. Translating gives CASSFAGSSYEQYF.

This clone was found once. V and J are TRBV15 and TRBJ1-1; 9 nucleotides match TRBD1. The J segment lost 4 bases and the V segment lost 7 bases, leaving 7 bases of the junction unmatched. The CDR3 spans 14 residues. Germline values: CDR1 LNHNV, CDR2 YYDKDF (reference sequence). The CDR3 sequence: CATTRDRVGTEAFF. The DNA of the CDR3 is TGTGCCACCACTAGGGACAGGGTAGGCACTGAAGCTTTCTTT.

This chain joins TRBV2 and TRBJ2-7, with D maybe TRBD1 (6 bases). The CDR3 runs to 15 residues. V was pared by 3 bases and J by 3 bases, with 15 bases between. Germline CDR1 SNHLY, CDR2 FYNNEI. The CDR3 nucleotides read TGTGCCAGCAGTGACCCAGGGGACGCCTACTACGAGCAGTACTTC. It translates to CASSDPGDAYYEQYF. Full variable domain (rest looked up from reference TRBV2 and TRBJ2-7): EPEVTQTPSHQVTQMGQEVILRCVPISNHLYFYWYRQILGQKVEFLVSFYNNEISEKSEIFDDQFSVERPDGSNFTLKIRSTKLEDSAMYFCASSDPGDAYYEQYFGPGTRLTVT.

The V and J genes are TRBV27 and TRBJ1-2, with 9 bases aligning to TRBD1. V lost 5 bases, J lost 1 base, and 5 bases stayed unmatched. The CDR3 loop spans 15 amino acids. In germline, CDR1 is MNHEY, CDR2 SMNVEV (reference sequence). CDR3 loop: CASSPGDRDNYGYTF. Here the CDR3 DNA reads TGTGCCAGCAGTCCCGGGGACAGGGATAACTATGGCTACACCTTC.

The rearrangement joins TRBV11-2 to TRBJ2-1; 9 nucleotides line up with TRBD2. Germline V CDR1 and CDR2: SGHAT, FQNNGV. Trimming removed 3 bases from V and 7 bases from J; junction bases left unmatched: 4. There are 14 residues in the CDR3. CDR3 nucleotides: TGTGCCAGCAGCTTCCCTAGCGGGAAGAATGAGCAGTTCTTC. This sequence encodes CASSFPSGKNEQFF.

V is TRBV7-9 and J is TRBJ1-2, with 8 positions matching TRBD1. There are 18 residues in the CDR3. Trimming cost V 1 base and J 3 bases; bases outside gene matches: 13. From germline, CDR1 is SEHNR and CDR2 FQNEAQ (reference sequence). The CDR3 coding sequence is TGTGCCAGCAGCTTAGGAAGCTACAGGGGGTTGATTGACTATGGCTACACCTTC. This encodes CASSLGSYRGLIDYGYTF.

This chain uses TRBV27 with TRBJ2-7; perhaps D is TRBD1 or TRBD2 (5 bases each). The germline V gene has CDR1 MNHEY and CDR2 SMNVEV (reference sequence). The CDR3 length is 13 residues. Deletions cut 5 bases from V and 3 bases from J, with 11 bases between. The CDR3 DNA is TGTGCCAGCAGTCCAGGTGGGGGCTACGAGCAGTACTTC. Encoded protein: CASSPGGGYEQYF.

The CDR3 DNA reads as TGTGCCAGTAGTCCGCGGGAACGGGACAGGTATGGCTACACCTTC. Protein product: CASSPRERDRYGYTF. The V call is TRBV19, the J call TRBJ1-2, with 8 bases lining up with TRBD1. CDR3 length: 15 amino acids. V dropped 5 bases and J dropped 5; count of bases not matched to a gene: 10. Germline V gene lookup returns CDR1 LNHDA and CDR2 SQIVND (reference sequence).

The V gene is TRBV4-2, the J gene TRBJ1-4, with D tentatively TRBD1 (5 bases). Germline V lookup: CDR1 LGHNA, CDR2 YNFKEQ. The germline V and J ends were trimmed by 5 bases and 4 bases, with 11 bases remaining between them. The CDR3 spans 14 residues. In DNA, the CDR3 is TGTGCCAGCAGCAAGTGGGGGATTAATGAAAAACTGTTTTTT. Protein product: CASSKWGINEKLFF.

The chain employs TRBV6-5 and TRBJ2-1; D is undetermined. Germline assignment: CDR1 MNHEY and CDR2 SVGAGI. V was cut by 2 bases and J by 0 bases, with 8 bases left in between. The CDR3 loop spans 15 amino acids. CDR3 bases: TGTGCCAGCAGTTACGAGGCTACCTCCTACAATGAGCAGTTCTTC. Amino acids: CASSYEATSYNEQFF.

The rearrangement joins TRBV7-3 to TRBJ2-2; 8 nucleotides agree with TRBD2. This CDR3 contains 14 residues. The germline CDR1 and CDR2 sequences are SGHTA and FQGTGA. V lost 4 bases, J lost 6 bases, and 4 bases stayed unmatched. The DNA for the CDR3 is TGTGCCAGCAGCTCCACGGGAGGGCCCGGGGAGCTGTTTTTT. Translated, it gives CASSSTGGPGELFF. The full variable domain, with the rest looked up from reference TRBV7-3 and TRBJ2-2, is GAGVSQTPSNKVTEKGKYVELRCDPISGHTALYWYRQSLGQGPEFLIYFQGTGAADDSGLPNDRFFAVRPEGSVSTLKIQRTERGDSAVYLCASSSTGGPGELFFGEGSRLTVL.

V gene TRBV5-1 combines with J gene TRBJ1-1; D might be TRBD1 (6 bases). Trimming removed 0 bases from V and 8 bases from J, with 11 bases in between. Looked up from germline, CDR1 is SGHRS and CDR2 is YFSETQ. The CDR3 has 13 amino acids. Here the CDR3 reads CASSLASQGEAFF. In DNA, the CDR3 is TGCGCCAGCAGCTTGGCCTCACAGGGAGAAGCTTTCTTT. The full variable domain, with the rest looked up from reference TRBV5-1 and TRBJ1-1, is KAGVTQTPRYLIKTRGQQVTLSCSPISGHRSVSWYQQTPGQGLQFLFEYFSETQRNKGNFPGRFSGRQFSNSRSEMNVSTLELGDSALYLCASSLASQGEAFFGQGTRLTVV.

The J gene is TRBJ1-2, the V gene TRBV7-9; D gene uncertain. V lost 1 base and J 6 bases, leaving 9 bases between the germline ends. This CDR3 is 13 amino acids long. CDR1 is SEHNR and CDR2 is FQNEAQ in the germline V gene (reference sequence). This CDR3 is CASSLGSGDGYTF. The CDR3 DNA follows: TGTGCCAGCAGCTTAGGGTCTGGGGATGGCTACACCTTC. Combining the CDR3 with reference TRBV7-9 and TRBJ1-2 gives the whole variable domain DTGVSQNPRHKITKRGQNVTFRCDPISEHNRLYWYRQTLGQGPEFLTYFQNEAQLEKSRLLSDRFSAERPKGSFSTLEIQRTEQGDSAMYLCASSLGSGDGYTFGSGTRLTVV.

The V and J genes are TRBV28 and TRBJ1-4; perhaps TRBD1 as D (6 bases). The CDR3 has 15 amino acids. The V gene's germline CDR1 is MDHEN and CDR2 SYDVKM. Trimming stripped 1 base from V and 8 bases from J, with 14 bases between. CDR3 amino acids: CASSLSPQGFEKLFF. The CDR3 DNA is TGTGCCAGCAGTTTATCCCCACAGGGATTCGAAAAACTGTTTTTT.